This TCR beta chain was profiled in a study of T-cell reconstitution after alpha-beta-depleted transplantation in children. Overall study results and limits: T-cell counts and diversity were attributed mostly to newly produced T cells one year after transplant. After transplant, at about two months, alpha-beta T cells were reportedly derived from several hundred expanded graft clones. Recipient T cells and thymic progenitors that survived gave rise to the high TCRbeta diversity observed at day 60 in some patients.

This sample's TCRbeta library carried unique molecular identifier barcodes. TCRdb called the PCR reads again in MiXCR, with one record for every CDR3 protein. The data contain about 500,000 distinct CDR3 sequences, 10% to 12% of them singletons. At least ten counts were recorded for this clonotype. The antigen is undetermined. Losses at the gene ends were 4 bases for V and 4 bases for J; bases not matched to a gene: 6. The length of the CDR3 is 14 residues. Germline assignment: CDR1 DFQATT and CDR2 SNEGSKA (reference sequence). The input for sequencing was PBMCs, mostly from graft donor cells, taken 180 days after TCRalphabeta/CD19-depleted stem cell transplant. The V call is TRBV20-1, the J call TRBJ2-2, with 7 bases aligning to TRBD2. The sequence came from a female patient aged 2 to 10 who had a stem cell transplant for aplastic anemia, so the T cells may come from the graft donor. The CDR3 DNA sequence: TGCAGTGCTACCCAGGGCGGGAGCACCGGGGAGCTGTTTTTT. This translates into CSATQGGSTGELFF.